These 23 T cell receptor beta chains came from one sample sequenced in a study of shared clonotypes between healthy human individuals. Measured with immunoSEQ multiplex PCR; TCRdb has only the in-frame clones, and not every one. The sample consists of roughly 1,500,000 clones, 98% of them appearing once. The sample comprised naive CD4+ T cells sorted from blood. Specified subset: CD45RA+ positively selected. The receptors were sampled from a man aged 30 to 45 in good health.

As regards this clone: Other DNA sequences from this sample encode an identical CDR3 as well. This chain connects TRBV7-9 to TRBJ1-4; D is unresolved. CDR1 and CDR2 (germline): SEHNR, FQNEAQ (reference sequence). Deletions cut 1 base from V and 8 bases from J, with 5 bases between. The CDR3 totals 12 residues. Here the CDR3 DNA reads TGTGCCAGCAGCTTAGTAGCCGAAAAACTGTTTTTT. This translates into CASSLVAEKLFF.

V usage is TRBV28 and J usage is TRBJ2-1; perhaps TRBD2 as D (5 bases). Germline-derived CDR1 and CDR2 are MDHEN and SYDVKM. The CDR3 runs 20 residues. Trimming took off 4 bases at V and 0 bases at J, with 25 bases between the two ends. This CDR3 is CASSSPLRKTPGSSYNEQFF. The CDR3 region has the DNA TGTGCCAGCAGTTCCCCCCTTCGGAAGACTCCGGGGAGCTCCTACAATGAGCAGTTCTTC.

As regards this clone: The same CDR3 arises from other DNA sequences in this sample as well. V and J are TRBV18 and TRBJ2-7, with 7 bases identical to TRBD2. CDR1 is KGHSH and CDR2 is LQKENI in the germline V gene. The length of the CDR3 is 14 residues. V trimming: 3 bases; J trimming: 0 bases; junction bases outside the gene matches: 2. The CDR3 loop is CASSPLADSYEQYF. In nucleotides, the CDR3 is TGTGCCAGCTCACCTCTAGCGGACTCCTACGAGCAGTACTTC.

This chain joins TRBV6-1 and TRBJ2-4; the D call may be TRBD1 or TRBD2 (5 bases each). Germline V lookup: CDR1 MNHNS, CDR2 SASEGT. Trimming shortened V by 1 base and J by 15 bases, and 13 bases separated the two germline ends. The CDR3 is 12 amino acids. The CDR3 DNA is TGTGCCAGCAGTGAAGTGGGGCGGGTTCGGTACTTC. This translates into CASSEVGRVRYF.

The rearrangement uses TRBV7-9 and TRBJ2-1; D possibly matches TRBD1 or TRBD2 (5 bases each). The CDR3 has 15 residues. V lost 3 bases and J 5 bases, leaving 14 bases between the germline ends. The V gene's germline CDR1 is SEHNR and CDR2 FQNEAQ (reference sequence). CDR3 sequence: CASSLGRTYHNEQFF. CDR3 nucleotides: TGTGCCAGCAGCTTGGGACGAACATATCACAATGAGCAGTTCTTC.

The chain links TRBV11-2 to TRBJ2-7; D is unresolved. The CDR3 is made up of 13 amino acids. Germline assignment: CDR1 SGHAT and CDR2 FQNNGV. V lost 5 bases and J 3 bases, leaving 11 bases between the germline ends. The CDR3 DNA is TGTGCCAGCAGCCGTGGACCGCGCTACGAGCAGTACTTC. Translating gives CASSRGPRYEQYF.

The chain is built from TRBV9 and TRBJ2-3, with TRBD2 matching over 11 bases. J gave up 1 base and V 3 bases, and 4 bases lay outside the gene matches. This CDR3 has 16 amino acids. Germline V gene data show CDR1 as SGDLS and CDR2 as YYNGEE. The CDR3 DNA reads TGTGCCAGCAGCGCGCGACTAGCGGGACGCACAGATACGCAGTATTTT. It yields the protein CASSARLAGRTDTQYF.

V and J are TRBV4-1 and TRBJ1-2; the D gene is possibly TRBD1 (6 bases). Germline CDR1 is MGHRA and CDR2 is YSYEKL. V shed 2 bases and J shed 4 bases, with 14 bases lying between them. CDR3 length: 15 residues. In nucleotides, the CDR3 is TGCGCCAGCAGCCAACCGCAGGGGCGCAGCTATGGCTACACCTTC. This sequence encodes CASSQPQGRSYGYTF.

This chain uses TRBV18 with TRBJ1-1; 7 bases line up with TRBD1. The CDR3 has 13 residues. After removal of 6 bases from V and 8 bases from J, the junction contained 9 bases not matched to a gene. CDR1 is KGHSH, CDR2 LQKENI, per germline. The CDR3 DNA reads TGTGCCAGCTCGCAATTCGCGGGACAGGAAGCTTTCTTT. Its translation: CASSQFAGQEAFF.

The chain uses TRBV7-2 and TRBJ2-2; D is perhaps TRBD1 or TRBD2 (7 bases each). Germline CDR1 reads SGHTA; CDR2 reads FQGNSA. Trimming shortened V by 7 bases and J by 5 bases, and 20 bases separated the two germline ends. This CDR3 is 16 amino acids long. This CDR3 reads CASTSRGRETTGELFF. The CDR3 DNA is TGTGCCAGCACCTCGAGGGGGCGGGAGACGACCGGGGAGCTGTTTTTT.

The CDR3 nucleotides read TGTGCCAGCAGTTTTCCCCCTCCCTCCTACGAGCAGTACTTC. As protein: CASSFPPPSYEQYF. The chain joins TRBV28 to TRBJ2-7; no clear D. The V and J ends lost 3 bases and 0 bases respectively, with 9 bases between them. The germline V gene has CDR1 MDHEN and CDR2 SYDVKM. The length of the CDR3 is 14 residues.

J is TRBJ2-3 and V is TRBV7-2; 7 nucleotides align to TRBD2. This CDR3 comprises 15 residues. Germline lookup yields CDR1 SGHTA and CDR2 FQGNSA. V was pared by 8 bases and J by 1 base, with 9 bases of the junction left unmatched. The CDR3 coding sequence is TGTGCCAGCGGAAGATGGGGGAGGGGCACAGATACGCAGTATTTT. Translation: CASGRWGRGTDTQYF.

The chain couples TRBV6-6 to TRBJ2-7; D might be TRBD1 or TRBD2, each matching 5 bases. CDR1 and CDR2 from the germline V gene are MNHNY and SVGAGI (reference sequence). This CDR3 has 15 amino acids. V lost 6 bases, J lost 0 bases, and 15 bases lay in between. Written as DNA, the CDR3 is TGTGCCAGCAGGAAGGGACGGGCGAGCTCCTACGAGCAGTACTTC. Residues: CASRKGRASSYEQYF.

This rearrangement joins TRBV7-9 to TRBJ2-7; TRBD2 matches at 7 bases. CDR3 length: 15 amino acids. Germline CDR1 is SEHNR and CDR2 is FQNEAQ (reference sequence). Trimming at V came to 2 bases and at J to 6 bases, leaving 10 bases not matched to a gene. CDR3 region: CASSLRLAHPSEQYF. Here the CDR3 DNA reads TGTGCCAGCAGCTTACGACTAGCCCATCCGTCCGAGCAGTACTTC.

The chain is built from TRBV10-1 and TRBJ2-7, with 16 bases matching TRBD2. CDR1 WNHNN and CDR2 SYGVQD come from the germline V gene (reference sequence). The CDR3 covers 17 residues. V shed 5 bases and J 2 bases; nucleotides not matched to a gene: 6. CDR3 loop: CASSRGLAGGITYEQYF. The CDR3 bases are TGCGCCAGCAGTAGGGGACTAGCGGGAGGGATAACCTACGAGCAGTACTTC.

This clone was detected once. One end of the junction varies from germline; a read error may be responsible. The chain recombines TRBV7-7 with TRBJ2-5; D is possibly TRBD2 (5 bases). The germline gives CDR1 SSHAT, CDR2 FNYEAQ (reference sequence). This CDR3 contains 14 residues. CDR3 nucleotide sequence: TGTGCTAGCAGCCCTGGACTGGCCCAAGAGACCCAGTACTTC. Amino acids: CASSPGLAQETQYF.

The chain employs TRBV6-6 and TRBJ1-5; the match to TRBD1 covers 8 bases. The CDR3 loop spans 15 amino acids. The germline V gene encodes CDR1 MNHNY and CDR2 SVGAGI (reference sequence). The trim removed 5 bases at V and 6 bases at J, leaving 9 bases unmatched. The CDR3 sequence is CASSPADRGGQPQHF. The CDR3, as DNA: TGTGCCAGCAGTCCAGCCGACAGGGGCGGTCAGCCCCAGCATTTT.

The chain recombines TRBV21-1 with TRBJ1-2; TRBD1 is taken as the D call from the table, unchecked against the DNA. TRBV21-1 is recorded as a pseudogene. The CDR3 is made up of 16 amino acids. This chain's CDR3 is CASSKINQFHPYGYTF. For the CDR3, the DNA is TGTGCCAGCAGCAAAATTAATCAGTTCCACCCCTATGGCTACACCTTC.

The chain links TRBV19 to TRBJ2-5; D remains unclear. The V end was cut by 5 bases, the J end by 7 bases, with 11 bases between. From germline, CDR1 is LNHDA and CDR2 SQIVND (reference sequence). The CDR3 loop spans 12 amino acids. CDR3 sequence: CASSLLEGTQYF. CDR3 DNA: TGTGCCAGTAGTTTGCTAGAAGGGACCCAGTACTTC.

The chain links TRBV5-1 to TRBJ2-1; perhaps TRBD2 as D (6 bases). This CDR3 contains 14 residues. From germline, CDR1 is SGHRS and CDR2 YFSETQ. V dropped 6 bases and J dropped 9 bases, with 19 bases sitting between them. The CDR3 nucleotides are TGCGCCAGCAAAGACGGGAGTATGCTTGGTGAGCAGTTCTTC. Translated: CASKDGSMLGEQFF.

The chain recombines TRBV11-2 with TRBJ1-5; TRBD1 matches 7 bases. The CDR3 has 16 amino acids. Per germline, CDR1 SGHAT and CDR2 FQNNGV. Losses at the gene ends were 3 bases for V and 0 bases for J; bases not matched to a gene: 5. The CDR3 spells CASSLRQGDSNQPQHF. In DNA, the CDR3 is TGTGCCAGCAGCTTGAGACAGGGCGATAGCAATCAGCCCCAGCATTTT.

The rearrangement links TRBV10-2 to TRBJ2-5; 10 bases align to TRBD2. The V gene's germline CDR1 is WSHSY and CDR2 SAAADI. J was trimmed by 3 bases and V by 3 bases; bases with no gene match: 1. This CDR3 spans 14 amino acids. CDR3 nucleotide sequence: TGCGCCAGCAGTGAACTAGCGGGGAAAGAGACCCAGTACTTC. Amino acid sequence: CASSELAGKETQYF.

As regards this clone: Other nucleotide sequences from this sample produce the same CDR3. This sequence joins TRBV5-1 and TRBJ1-3; D ambiguous. The germline gives CDR1 SGHRS, CDR2 YFSETQ. Trimming removed 0 bases at V and 1 base at J, with 5 bases between. The CDR3 sequence is 14 residues long. The CDR3 protein is CASSLGGSGNTIYF. The CDR3 nucleotides are TGCGCCAGCAGCTTGGGGGGATCTGGAAACACCATATATTTT.